The entry below gives a single T cell receptor beta chain sequence along with its context. As yet, its antigen is unknown. The assay was immunoSEQ multiplex PCR, and TCRdb's table has in-frame clones only and misses some. The sample records roughly 330,000 clones, roughly 87% being singletons. The data were taken from a study of cytomegalovirus exposure and HLA in healthy donors. Study results and caveats: A later analysis found first-cohort TCR clusters tended to co-occur in the 120 or so validation repertoires.

This CDR3 has 16 residues. The receptor's source is a woman in her 30s in good health and CMV-seropositive. The genes are TRBV21-1 and TRBJ2-5; TRBD1 reflects the table's D call only, with no check against the DNA. TRBV21-1 is designated a pseudogene. Input material: PBMCs. This chain's CDR3 is CASSNRGTGPLGTQYF. In nucleotides, the CDR3 is TGTGCCAGCAGCAATAGGGGGACAGGCCCTTTGGGGACCCAGTACTTC.